The entry below describes one T cell receptor (beta chain). The data stem from a study of beta chain features in type 1 diabetes. Study at large: Examination spanned 90 million to 140 million sorted cells from all samples.

Isolated RNA was reverse transcribed in full, so expressed TCRB transcripts were sequenced. Profiled with immunoSEQ multiplex PCR; TCRdb holds only in-frame clones, not every one. Altogether 620,000 or so clones are present, 15% to 19% being singletons, with the ten largest covering 0.07% to 0.095%. Sequenced: naive CD4+ T cells from blood. This receptor was taken from a man aged 18 to 29 in good health.

For the CDR3, the DNA is TGTGCCAGCAGCTTAGTGGGCCGCGGTGAAAAACTGTTTTTT. The encoded protein is CASSLVGRGEKLFF. The V gene is TRBV7-2, the J gene TRBJ1-4; no firm D call. V dropped 1 base and J dropped 7 bases, with 10 bases sitting between them. Germline CDR1 reads SGHTA; CDR2 reads FQGNSA. This CDR3 is 14 amino acids long.